There are many counts of the clone carrying this T cell receptor (beta chain). Its antigen is undetermined. The CDR3 is made up of 12 amino acids. The V end lost 1 base, the J end lost 5 bases, and 5 bases lay between the germline ends. Germline lookup yields CDR1 SNHLY and CDR2 FYNNEI. A second PCR of about 7 to 12 cycles used a sample-barcoded 5' primer and a J-beta primer mix. TCRdb re-called the 5' RACE reads through MiXCR, storing one row per CDR3 protein. The sample contains roughly 730,000 distinct CDR3 sequences, around 50% of which appear only once. This entry belongs to a study of blood T cells in healthy people across ages. Study-level results: Age showed a roughly linear inverse relationship with TCR beta diversity per million T cells.

This sequence joins TRBV2 and TRBJ1-2; D gene unclear. Sequenced material: blood. The TCR sequence derives from a man aged 40-50 years in good health. This CDR3 reads CASSEGGYGYTF. In nucleotides, the CDR3 is TGTGCCAGCAGTGAAGGCGGGTATGGCTACACCTTC.